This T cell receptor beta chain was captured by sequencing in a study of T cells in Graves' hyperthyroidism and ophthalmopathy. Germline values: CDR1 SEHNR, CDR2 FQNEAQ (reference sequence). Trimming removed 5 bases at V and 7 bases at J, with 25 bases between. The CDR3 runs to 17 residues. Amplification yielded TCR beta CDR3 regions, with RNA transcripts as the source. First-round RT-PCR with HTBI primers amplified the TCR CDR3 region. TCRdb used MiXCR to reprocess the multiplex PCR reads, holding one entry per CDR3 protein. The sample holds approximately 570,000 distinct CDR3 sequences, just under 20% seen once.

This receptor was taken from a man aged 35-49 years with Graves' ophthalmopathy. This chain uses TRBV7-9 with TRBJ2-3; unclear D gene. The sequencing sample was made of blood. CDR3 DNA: TGTGCCAGCAGCAAAGCTGGGGATCAGACCAAAAAATATACGCAGTATTTT. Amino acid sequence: CASSKAGDQTKKYTQYF.